A selection of T cell receptor beta chains follows, all from one sample in a study of OX40 agonist ivuxolimab in advanced cancers. The data were produced by immunoSEQ multiplex PCR, yet TCRdb's version contains in-frame clones alone and is incomplete. The sample includes tens of thousands of clones, about 88% seen only once; the top ten take roughly 18%. Specimen: CD4+ or CD8+ T cells sorted from blood, collected in a trial of the OX40 agonist ivuxolimab. These receptors originate from an adult with an advanced solid tumor such as melanoma, head and neck, liver or kidney cancer. The CDR3 runs from the conserved cysteine through the conserved F or W. Fields, in order: J gene, V gene, CDR3 protein.

J gene: TRBJ2-1
V gene: TRBV2
CDR3 protein: CAREESGEHRDEQFF

J gene: TRBJ2-4
V gene: TRBV9
CDR3 protein: CASSPQTGGKNIQYF

J gene: TRBJ2-5
V gene: TRBV5-1
CDR3 protein: CASRWGGRGQETQYF

J gene: TRBJ1-1
V gene: TRBV28
CDR3 protein: CASSYIENTEAFF

J gene: TRBJ2-3
V gene: TRBV10-1
CDR3 protein: CASSEKGPLTDTQYF

J gene: TRBJ2-5
V gene: TRBV4-3
CDR3 protein: CASSQELAEETQYF

J gene: TRBJ2-7
V gene: TRBV27
CDR3 protein: CASSPHTSGSYEQYF

J gene: TRBJ1-2
V gene: TRBV5-1
CDR3 protein: CASSSGQGGHSNYGYTF

J gene: TRBJ2-7
V gene: TRBV5-1
CDR3 protein: CASSYSSGSTYEQYF

J gene: TRBJ2-1
V gene: TRBV19
CDR3 protein: CASSRTLSSYNEQFF

J gene: TRBJ2-1
V gene: TRBV19
CDR3 protein: CASSIGSVGNNEQFF

J gene: TRBJ2-7
V gene: TRBV11-2
CDR3 protein: CASSLVGVAYEQYF

J gene: TRBJ2-7
V gene: TRBV12-5
CDR3 protein: CASGRGQGADEQYF

J gene: TRBJ1-1
V gene: TRBV11-3
CDR3 protein: CASSFGDTEAFF

J gene: TRBJ1-1
V gene: TRBV25-1
CDR3 protein: CASSLDRGTEAFF

J gene: TRBJ2-7
V gene: TRBV27
CDR3 protein: CASRGLFYEQYF

J gene: TRBJ2-1
V gene: TRBV6-5
CDR3 protein: CASSYSGTGNEQFF

J gene: TRBJ2-3
V gene: TRBV4-3
CDR3 protein: CASSPTEGPSTDTQYF

J gene: TRBJ2-4
V gene: TRBV7-2
CDR3 protein: CASSEDWYIQYF

J gene: TRBJ2-1
V gene: TRBV10-3
CDR3 protein: CAISDQLGEQFF

J gene: TRBJ1-5
V gene: TRBV27
CDR3 protein: CASSLISGRDSNQPQHF

J gene: TRBJ2-3
V gene: TRBV11-3
CDR3 protein: CASSLISRGRTDTQYF

J gene: TRBJ1-5
V gene: TRBV27
CDR3 protein: CASSLFGGNQPQHF

J gene: TRBJ2-5
V gene: TRBV6-5
CDR3 protein: CASSYSTSPQETQYF

J gene: TRBJ1-1
V gene: TRBV28
CDR3 protein: CASSLGGHTEAFF

J gene: TRBJ1-5
V gene: TRBV19
CDR3 protein: CASRRTDQPQHF

J gene: TRBJ2-3
V gene: TRBV9
CDR3 protein: CASSEMPGTGYGDTQYF

J gene: TRBJ1-5
V gene: TRBV4-2
CDR3 protein: CASSQEGGREGQPQHF

J gene: TRBJ1-5
V gene: TRBV19
CDR3 protein: CASSIGSQPQHF

J gene: TRBJ2-1
V gene: TRBV7-8
CDR3 protein: CASSLFSGNSYNEQFF

J gene: TRBJ2-3
V gene: TRBV7-8
CDR3 protein: CASSLKGGPDTQYF

J gene: TRBJ1-1
V gene: TRBV4-2
CDR3 protein: CASSQDWGSVRTEAFF

J gene: TRBJ2-7
V gene: TRBV7-8
CDR3 protein: CASSLRREEQYF

J gene: TRBJ2-5
V gene: TRBV5-1
CDR3 protein: CASSLSGETQYF

J gene: TRBJ2-7
V gene: TRBV5-4
CDR3 protein: CASSLKGEIYEQYF

J gene: TRBJ1-4
V gene: TRBV19
CDR3 protein: CASSRDSEKLFF

J gene: TRBJ2-7
V gene: TRBV9
CDR3 protein: CASSVGGTGADEQYF

J gene: TRBJ1-1
V gene: TRBV19
CDR3 protein: CASTPRTGNTEAFF

J gene: TRBJ1-5
V gene: TRBV28
CDR3 protein: CASSLIFGVGSNQPQHF

J gene: TRBJ2-1
V gene: TRBV28
CDR3 protein: CASSSSLAGSSYNEQFF

J gene: TRBJ2-1
V gene: TRBV7-6
CDR3 protein: CASSYGTSGSEQFF